The TCR beta chain described here comes from a study of cytotoxic CD8 clonotypes in ibrutinib-treated CLL. Points from the study as a whole: Baseline levels of clonality went above those of age-matched healthy donors and moved with circulating CD8+ T-cell counts.

V lost 0 bases, J lost 5 bases, and 22 bases lay in between. The CDR3 runs 18 residues. CDR1 is LGHNA and CDR2 is YSLEER in the germline V gene. As regards this clone: What it binds is not known.

Using immunoSEQ multiplex PCR, the repertoire was profiled, and TCRdb retains in-frame clones only, with some absent. The sample lists about 22,000 clones; approximately 72% were seen once. This clonotype was obtained from a human donor with chronic lymphocytic leukemia. The chain combines TRBV4-3 with TRBJ2-5; no clear D. The sequences come from PBMCs, collected before ibrutinib treatment. The DNA of the CDR3 is TGCGCCAGCAGCCAAGATTTAATCTACGGTGCGCCGTGGGAGACCCAGTACTTC. Translating gives CASSQDLIYGAPWETQYF.